This T cell receptor (beta chain) was identified during a study of CD8 T cells in ankylosing spondylitis (TCRdb year 2017). Background for the entire study: T cell receptor beta repertoires were profiled in healthy donors and ankylosing spondylitis patients so that disease-linked TCR variants could be found. The whole study cohort included 108 healthy donors and 20 to 30 ankylosing spondylitis patients. Samples of peripheral blood were taken, and for ankylosing spondylitis patients, synovial fluid was collected as well.

Paper-wide results and their limitations: Significant enrichment of the disease-linked clones was reported in matched synovial fluid samples from ankylosing spondylitis patients. Some motif variants were previously reported in synovial fluid and blood of reactive arthritis patients, suggesting common disease-initiation mechanisms. A TCR beta motif made up of about eight highly homologous amino acid variants appeared to be characteristic of blood from ankylosing spondylitis patients. The disease-linked clones showed a CD8+ phenotype and occurred at relatively low frequencies in peripheral blood.

This clonotype was counted ten times or more. The specificity of this receptor is unknown. One base away there is no much larger clone; base qualities are not given. The instrument was an Illumina HiSeq 2500. Quantitative 5'-RACE with molecular barcodes was the method used to prepare the TCR beta libraries. On the study's bioinformatics: Disease-linked TCR variants were identified with a new computational method built on a probabilistic model of VDJ rearrangement. TCRdb ran its own pipeline on the public reads, namely fastp trimming at Q25 and MiXCR clone calling, and kept in-frame beta chains. Records with the same CDR3 protein are collapsed into one entry carrying the most frequent genes and DNA. The V and J calls were not made by the authors but by TCRdb's processing. Present in this sample are 150,000 to 200,000 distinct CDR3 sequences, around 16% of which were seen just once. The ten top clones hold about 7.8% of the sample.

Based on the germline V gene, the CDR1 and CDR2 sequences are MNHNS and SASEGT. The junction carries 9 bases between V and J, which are trimmed by 4 bases and 5 bases respectively. The CDR3 spans 13 residues, from the cysteine through the phenylalanine. Just the 39-base CDR3 DNA is kept, in frame starting at base 1. The chain employs TRBV6-1 and TRBJ1-5, with the D gene not confidently named. The source of this sequence is a male donor with ankylosing spondylitis or in good health (not recorded which). Sequencing was carried out using blood, either unsorted or a sorted T cell fraction (not recorded which). The CDR3 protein is CASSAELYQPQHF. The DNA sequence is given as TGTGCCAGCAGTGCAGAGCTCTATCAGCCCCAGCATTTT.